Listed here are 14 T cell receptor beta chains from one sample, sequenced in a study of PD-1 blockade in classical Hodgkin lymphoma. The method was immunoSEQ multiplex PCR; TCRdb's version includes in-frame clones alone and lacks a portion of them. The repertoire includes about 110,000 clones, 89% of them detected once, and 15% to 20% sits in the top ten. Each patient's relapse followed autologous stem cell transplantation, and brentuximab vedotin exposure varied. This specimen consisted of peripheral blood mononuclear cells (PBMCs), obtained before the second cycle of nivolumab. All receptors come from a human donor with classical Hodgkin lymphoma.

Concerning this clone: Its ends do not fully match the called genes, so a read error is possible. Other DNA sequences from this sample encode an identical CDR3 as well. The CDR3 sequence is CASSYVTRGGTEAFF. CDR3 sequence (DNA): TGCGCCAGCAGCTACGTGACCAGGGGAGGCACTGAAGCTTTCTTT. The chain is built from TRBV7-9 and TRBJ1-1, with D perhaps TRBD1 (6 bases). The CDR3 contains 15 residues. Per the germline V gene, CDR1 is SEHNR and CDR2 is FQNEAQ (reference sequence).

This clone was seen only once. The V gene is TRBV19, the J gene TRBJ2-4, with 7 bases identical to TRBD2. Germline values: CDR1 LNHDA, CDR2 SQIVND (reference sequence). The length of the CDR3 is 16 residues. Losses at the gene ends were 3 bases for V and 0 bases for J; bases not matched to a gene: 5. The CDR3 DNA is TGTGCCAGTAGTATCGGACTAGGGCTAGCCAAAAACATTCAGTACTTC. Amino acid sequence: CASSIGLGLAKNIQYF. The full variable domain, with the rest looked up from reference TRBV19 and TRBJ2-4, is DGGITQSPKYLFRKEGQNVTLSCEQNLNHDAMYWYRQDPGQGLRLIYYSQIVNDFQKGDIAEGYSVSREKKESFPLTVTSAQKNPTAFYLCASSIGLGLAKNIQYFGAGTRLSVL.

CDR3 residues: CAWRDEAGFNYGYTF. The CDR3 coding sequence is TGTGCCTGGAGGGATGAAGCAGGATTTAACTATGGCTACACCTTC. V usage is TRBV30 and J usage is TRBJ1-2; D remains unclear. Trimming removed 3 bases from V and 1 base from J, with 15 bases in between. The CDR3 sequence is 15 residues long. Germline V gives CDR1 GTSNPN, CDR2 SVGIG (reference sequence).

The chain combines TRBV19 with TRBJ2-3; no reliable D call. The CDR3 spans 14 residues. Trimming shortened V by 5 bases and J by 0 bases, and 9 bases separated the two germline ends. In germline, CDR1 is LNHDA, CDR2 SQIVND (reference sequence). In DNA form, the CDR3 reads TGTGCCAGTAGTTTACTTCTTAGCACAGATACGCAGTATTTT. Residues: CASSLLLSTDTQYF.

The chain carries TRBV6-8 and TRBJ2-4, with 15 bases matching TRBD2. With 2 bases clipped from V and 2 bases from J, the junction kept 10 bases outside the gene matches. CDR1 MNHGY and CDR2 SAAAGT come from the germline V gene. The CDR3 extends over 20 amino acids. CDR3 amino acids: CASSYPGLAGGRATKNIQYF. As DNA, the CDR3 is TGTGCCAGCAGTTACCCAGGACTAGCGGGAGGGCGTGCAACCAAAAACATTCAGTACTTC.

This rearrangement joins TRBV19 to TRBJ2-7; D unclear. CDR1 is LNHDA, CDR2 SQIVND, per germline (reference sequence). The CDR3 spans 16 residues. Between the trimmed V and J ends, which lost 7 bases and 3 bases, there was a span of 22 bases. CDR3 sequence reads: CASNGSKAEKIYEQYF. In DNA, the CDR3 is TGTGCCAGTAACGGTAGTAAGGCAGAGAAGATCTACGAGCAGTACTTC. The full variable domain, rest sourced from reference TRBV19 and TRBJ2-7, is DGGITQSPKYLFRKEGQNVTLSCEQNLNHDAMYWYRQDPGQGLRLIYYSQIVNDFQKGDIAEGYSVSREKKESFPLTVTSAQKNPTAFYLCASNGSKAEKIYEQYFGPGTRLTVT.

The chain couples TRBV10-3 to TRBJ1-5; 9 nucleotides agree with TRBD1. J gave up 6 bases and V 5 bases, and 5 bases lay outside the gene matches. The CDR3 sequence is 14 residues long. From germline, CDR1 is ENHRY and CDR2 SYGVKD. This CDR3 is CAISRTGAGQPQHF. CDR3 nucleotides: TGTGCCATCAGTAGGACAGGGGCGGGTCAGCCCCAGCATTTT.

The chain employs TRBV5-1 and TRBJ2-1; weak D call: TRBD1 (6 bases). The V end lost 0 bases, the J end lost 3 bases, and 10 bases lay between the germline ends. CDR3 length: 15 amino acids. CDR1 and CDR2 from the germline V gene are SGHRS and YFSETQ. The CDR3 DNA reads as TGCGCCAGCAGCTTGGAGTGGGACAACTACAATGAGCAGTTCTTC. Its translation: CASSLEWDNYNEQFF. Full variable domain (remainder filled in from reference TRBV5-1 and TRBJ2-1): KAGVTQTPRYLIKTRGQQVTLSCSPISGHRSVSWYQQTPGQGLQFLFEYFSETQRNKGNFPGRFSGRQFSNSRSEMNVSTLELGDSALYLCASSLEWDNYNEQFFGPGTRLTVL.

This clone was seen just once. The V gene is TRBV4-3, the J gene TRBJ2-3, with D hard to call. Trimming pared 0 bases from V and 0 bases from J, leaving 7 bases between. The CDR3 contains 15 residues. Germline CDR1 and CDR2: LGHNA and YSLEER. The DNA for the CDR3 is TGCGCCAGCAGCCAAGATCCCGGGAGCACAGATACGCAGTATTTT. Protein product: CASSQDPGSTDTQYF.

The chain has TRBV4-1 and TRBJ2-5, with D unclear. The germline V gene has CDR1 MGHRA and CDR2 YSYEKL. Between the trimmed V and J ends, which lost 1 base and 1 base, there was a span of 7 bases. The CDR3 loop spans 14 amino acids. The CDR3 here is CASSQGSVQETQYF. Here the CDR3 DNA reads TGCGCCAGCAGCCAAGGTTCGGTCCAAGAGACCCAGTACTTC.

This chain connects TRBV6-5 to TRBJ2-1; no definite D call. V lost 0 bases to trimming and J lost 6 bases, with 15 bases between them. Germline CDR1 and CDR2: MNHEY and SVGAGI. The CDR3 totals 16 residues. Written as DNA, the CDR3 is TGTGCCAGCAGTTACTCGAGAGCAGCCGCGGCCAATGAGCAGTTCTTC. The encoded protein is CASSYSRAAAANEQFF.

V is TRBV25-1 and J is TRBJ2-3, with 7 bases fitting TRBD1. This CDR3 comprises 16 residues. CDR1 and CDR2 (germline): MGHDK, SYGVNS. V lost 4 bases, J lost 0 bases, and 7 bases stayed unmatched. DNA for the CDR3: TGTGCCAGCAGTGCCCTGAAGGGGGCTAGCACAGATACGCAGTATTTT. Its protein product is CASSALKGASTDTQYF.

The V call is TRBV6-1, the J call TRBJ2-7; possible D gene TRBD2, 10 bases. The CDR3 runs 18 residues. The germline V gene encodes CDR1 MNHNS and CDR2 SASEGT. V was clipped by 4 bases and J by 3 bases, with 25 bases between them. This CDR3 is CASSVRDRDSSGSYEQYF. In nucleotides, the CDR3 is TGTGCCAGCAGTGTCCGGGACAGGGATTCTAGCGGGAGCTACGAGCAGTACTTC.

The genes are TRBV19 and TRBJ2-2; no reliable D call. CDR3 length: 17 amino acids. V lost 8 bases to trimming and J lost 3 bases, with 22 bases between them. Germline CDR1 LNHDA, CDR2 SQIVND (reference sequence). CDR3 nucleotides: TGTGCCAGTTCAATCAGGACCCAACTCTACTACACCGGGGAGCTGTTTTTT. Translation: CASSIRTQLYYTGELFF.